The clone carrying this T cell receptor beta chain occurred once. These data are taken from a study of blood T cell repertoires in COVID-19. Across the whole study: PBMCs, B-cell-depleted T cells, or T cells provided the cDNA or gDNA that made up the material.

Germline V CDR1 and CDR2: SGHAT, FQNNGV. The CDR3 covers 15 residues. V gave up 5 bases and J gave up 4 bases; unmatched junction bases: 8. Authors' data handling: Amplification of reference gene primers was used by the study to estimate nucleated cell counts. The protocol was immunoSEQ multiplex PCR, while the TCRdb copy is restricted to in-frame clones and leaves out a portion. The DNA was the basis for D and trimming; V, J and clone size are from that table. The data contain 65,000 to 80,000 clones, 86% of them singletons. The source is a man aged 25 to 40 with acute or convalescent COVID-19. The rearrangement links TRBV11-2 to TRBJ1-3; TRBD1 agrees at 7 bases. Sequenced sample: peripheral blood. CDR3 sequence: CASSVKGAEGNTIYF. The CDR3 region has the DNA TGTGCCAGCAGCGTAAAGGGGGCGGAAGGAAACACCATATATTTT.